This entry lists 18 T cell receptor beta chains sequenced from one sample in a study of regulatory T cells in long-lasting Graves disease. Arm-PCR of CDR3 regions and iRepertoire HTBI primers were used to build TCR beta libraries. TCRdb re-called the multiplex PCR reads through MiXCR, storing one row per CDR3 protein. The sample shows 350,000 to 400,000 distinct CDR3 sequences, around 15% of them seen only once. Regarding time point: newly diagnosed GD, antithyroid drugs for less than 3 months. There was RNA extracted from PBMCs, and the TCR library was made from it. The same data also contributed to another study, on T cells in Graves' hyperthyroidism and ophthalmopathy.

Here the sequenced sample was peripheral blood mononuclear cells (PBMCs), taken at new diagnosis, from a patient treated with antithyroid drugs. The receptors stem from a woman younger than 30 with Graves disease.

This clonotype was detected ten times or more. The V gene is TRBV5-5, the J gene TRBJ2-3, with TRBD1 identical over 7 bases. The V segment lost 1 base and the J segment 7 bases; nucleotides outside the gene matches: 9. The CDR3 is 15 residues long. Germline lookup yields CDR1 SGHKS and CDR2 YYEKEE (reference sequence). The CDR3 coding sequence is TGTGCCAGCAGCTTGACGGGACAGATAATCCATACGCAGTATTTT. It yields the protein CASSLTGQIIHTQYF.

This clonotype was counted many times. The J gene is TRBJ1-5, the V gene TRBV20-1; 11 positions agree with TRBD1. Losses at the gene ends were 6 bases for V and 10 bases for J; bases not matched to a gene: 5. The CDR3 runs 12 residues. CDR1 DFQATT and CDR2 SNEGSKA come from the germline V gene (reference sequence). The CDR3 here is CSAGQGAHPQHF. CDR3 in DNA: TGCAGTGCCGGACAGGGGGCGCATCCCCAGCATTTT.

In this sample, this clonotype turned up a few times. For the CDR3, the DNA is TGTGCCAGTAGATTAGCGGGAGCGAGCGGTGAGCAGTTCTTC. Residues: CASRLAGASGEQFF. The rearrangement links TRBV19 to TRBJ2-1; 9 bases agree with TRBD2. V lost 6 bases to trimming and J lost 9 bases; unmatched junction nucleotides: 9. The CDR3 is 14 residues long. CDR1 is LNHDA, CDR2 SQIVND, per germline (reference sequence).

Notes on this clonotype: This may arise from a read error, as a much more abundant clone is one base away. This chain uses TRBV6-2 or TRBV6-3 with TRBJ2-7; no firm D call. There are 12 residues in the CDR3. Per germline, CDR1 MNHEY and CDR2 SVGEGT. The CDR3 is CVSSRRTYEQYF. The CDR3, as DNA: TGTGTCAGCAGCAGGAGAACCTACGAGCAGTACTTC.

The gene calls are TRBV6-2 or TRBV6-3 and TRBJ2-2, with a possible D match to TRBD2 (6 bases). The CDR3 is 18 residues long. The V gene's germline CDR1 is MNHEY and CDR2 SVGEGT. V lost 5 bases, J lost 5 bases, and 24 bases lay in between. CDR3 region: CASSEMLLGGATTGELFF. In DNA, the CDR3 is TGTGCCAGCAGTGAAATGCTTTTGGGGGGAGCGACGACCGGGGAGCTGTTTTTT.

This chain links TRBV7-3 with TRBJ2-2; 14 bases are a match to TRBD2. Germline assignment: CDR1 SGHTA and CDR2 FQGTGA. The trim removed 4 bases at V and 5 bases at J, leaving 6 bases unmatched. The CDR3 loop spans 17 amino acids. The CDR3 here is CASSSGLAGGSTGELFF. The CDR3 DNA is TGTGCCAGCAGCTCAGGACTAGCGGGAGGTAGTACCGGGGAGCTGTTTTTT.

This clonotype was seen repeatedly, ten times or more. V and J are TRBV9 and TRBJ2-2; 10 positions agree with TRBD2. The V and J ends lost 7 bases and 3 bases, in that order; junction bases with no gene match: 12. Germline lookup yields CDR1 SGDLS and CDR2 YYNGEE. This CDR3 spans 17 amino acids. In nucleotides, the CDR3 is TGTGCCAGCGCACCTCTAGCGGGAGAGAGGGACACCGGGGAGCTGTTTTTT. This encodes CASAPLAGERDTGELFF. The full variable domain, completed using reference TRBV9 and TRBJ2-2, is DSGVTQTPKHLITATGQRVTLRCSPRSGDLSVYWYQQSLDQGLQFLIQYYNGEERAKGNILERFSAQQFPDLHSELNLSSLELGDSALYFCASAPLAGERDTGELFFGEGSRLTVL.

This clonotype was counted between two and nine times. The chain links TRBV3-1 to TRBJ1-6; no firm D call. V was clipped by 4 bases and J by 3 bases, with 10 bases between them. The germline V gene encodes CDR1 LGHDT and CDR2 YNNKEL (reference sequence). The CDR3 sequence is 15 residues long. The CDR3 DNA is TGTGCCAGCAGCCGATCCCAGTTCTATAATTCACCCCTCCACTTT. Protein: CASSRSQFYNSPLHF. The full variable domain, rest sourced from reference TRBV3-1 and TRBJ1-6, is DTAVSQTPKYLVTQMGNDKSIKCEQNLGHDTMYWYKQDSKKFLKIMFSYNNKELIINETVPNRFSPKSPDKAHLNLHINSLELGDSAVYFCASSRSQFYNSPLHFGNGTRLTVT.

At least ten counts were recorded for this clonotype. The gene calls are TRBV2 and TRBJ2-7; 8 positions match TRBD1. The V gene's germline CDR1 is SNHLY and CDR2 FYNNEI. This CDR3 contains 12 residues. Trimming took 5 bases from V and 4 from J; bases not matched to a gene: 1. CDR3 in amino acids: CASSQGAYEQYF. The CDR3 coding sequence is TGTGCCAGCAGTCAGGGGGCTTACGAGCAGTACTTC.

Many counts were recorded for this clonotype. The rearrangement uses TRBV7-9 and TRBJ2-7; tentatively, D is TRBD2 (5 bases). Germline V gives CDR1 SEHNR, CDR2 FQNEAQ (reference sequence). This CDR3 is 15 amino acids long. With 6 bases removed from V and 6 bases from J, the gap between germline ends came to 21 bases. The CDR3 DNA reads TGTGCCAGCAGTCCGCGAGGGTCTTCGGAAGCCGAGCAGTACTTC. It encodes CASSPRGSSEAEQYF.

Concerning this clonotype: This could be a read error, since a much larger clone is one nucleotide away. The CDR3 spells CASMRDRGTDAQYF. CDR3 DNA: TGTGCCAGCATGCGGGACAGGGGCACAGATGCGCAGTATTTT. This chain uses TRBV2 with TRBJ2-3, with 10 bases aligning to TRBD1. Per germline, CDR1 SNHLY and CDR2 FYNNEI. The CDR3 is 14 residues long. The complete variable domain, with remaining parts taken from reference TRBV2 and TRBJ2-3, reads EPEVTQTPSHQVTQMGQEVILRCVPISNHLYFYWYRQILGQKVEFLVSFYNNEISEKSEIFDDQFSVERPDGSNFTLKIRSTKLEDSAMYFCASMRDRGTDAQYFGPGTRLTVL.

This clonotype came up many times. The chain uses TRBV20-1 and TRBJ2-1; maybe TRBD2 (6 bases). The germline gives CDR1 DFQATT, CDR2 SNEGSKA (reference sequence). The CDR3 contains 15 residues. Trimming removed 1 base at V and 3 bases at J, with 13 bases between. CDR3 DNA sequence: TGCAGTGCTAGAGCCCCTGCGGGGAGCTACAATGAGCAGTTCTTC. Its translation is CSARAPAGSYNEQFF.

J is TRBJ2-7 and V is TRBV9; 8 nucleotides agree with TRBD2. Unmatched junction bases numbered 12, after V lost 3 bases and J lost 4 bases. The CDR3 covers 16 residues. CDR1 and CDR2 (germline): SGDLS, YYNGEE. Here the CDR3 reads CASSATSSGGAYEQYF. The CDR3 coding sequence is TGTGCCAGCAGCGCCACTTCATCCGGGGGGGCTTACGAGCAGTACTTC.

This clonotype was recorded a few times. The rearrangement joins TRBV4-1 to TRBJ2-7; D remains unclear. Trimming removed 6 bases from V and 0 bases from J, with 21 bases in between. The CDR3 consists of 17 residues. Looked up from germline, CDR1 is MGHRA and CDR2 is YSYEKL. DNA for the CDR3: TGCGCCAGCAGTTGGGTGGCGGCAGGAGACATCTCCTACGAGCAGTACTTC. As protein: CASSWVAAGDISYEQYF.

This clonotype was recorded at least ten times. At one of its ends the junction is not consistent with the germline gene, which may arise from a read error. The CDR3 loop reads CASSPGQNTEAFF. In nucleotides, the CDR3 is TGTGCCAGCAGCCCGGGGCAGAACACTGAAGCTTTCTTT. The chain has TRBV5-1 and TRBJ1-1; tentative D call: TRBD1 (5 bases). CDR1 and CDR2 from the germline V gene are SGHRS and YFSETQ. The CDR3 length is 13 residues.

Ten or more counts support this clonotype. The rearrangement uses TRBV28 and TRBJ2-7, with a weak D call TRBD1 (6 bases). V lost 7 bases and J 3 bases, leaving 19 bases between the germline ends. Germline CDR1 is MDHEN and CDR2 is SYDVKM. The CDR3 extends over 15 amino acids. Here the CDR3 DNA reads TGTGCCAGCACCATAGGGGGACGGCAAAACTACGAGCAGTACTTC. This codes for CASTIGGRQNYEQYF.

In this sample, this clonotype turned up many times. The V and J genes are TRBV7-3 and TRBJ2-5; TRBD1 aligns across 7 bases. CDR1 and CDR2 (germline): SGHTA, FQGTGA. This CDR3 spans 14 amino acids. Trimming at V came to 5 bases and at J to 3 bases, leaving 6 bases not matched to a gene. Here the CDR3 reads CASSPQGQKETQYF. The CDR3 DNA is TGTGCCAGCAGCCCACAGGGGCAAAAAGAGACCCAGTACTTC. The full variable domain, its missing parts supplied by reference TRBV7-3 and TRBJ2-5, is GAGVSQTPSNKVTEKGKYVELRCDPISGHTALYWYRQSLGQGPEFLIYFQGTGAADDSGLPNDRFFAVRPEGSVSTLKIQRTERGDSAVYLCASSPQGQKETQYFGPGTRLLVL.

The chain is built from TRBV20-1 and TRBJ2-5, with TRBD2 matching 9 bases. The CDR3 runs to 16 residues. V lost 0 bases, J lost 4 bases, and 9 bases stayed unmatched. Looked up from germline, CDR1 is DFQATT and CDR2 is SNEGSKA (reference sequence). The CDR3 DNA reads as TGCAGTGCTAGAGATTGGGATAGCGGGGGAACAGAGACCCAGTACTTC. Translating gives CSARDWDSGGTETQYF.